This TCR beta chain was identified during a study of cytomegalovirus exposure and HLA in healthy donors. The CDR3 totals 21 residues. Trimming took 3 bases from V and 1 from J; bases not matched to a gene: 19. From germline, CDR1 is LGHNA and CDR2 YNFKEQ. On this clone itself: The target antigen is unknown.

It was with 60 Vbeta and 13 Jbeta primers that the PCR ran. Profiling relied on immunoSEQ multiplex PCR, and the TCRdb table lists in-frame clones only, not all of them. This sample has 99,000 or so clones; more than 70% occur once, and the top ten carry approximately 2.2%. Overall study results and limits: Most of the TCR beta V segments (in an earlier analysis) were productive either about 87% or about 30% of the time. Among the CMV-associated chains, three were confirmed in vitro as specific for CMV antigens. Several of the most significant clusters were apparently associated with common viral pathogens in a later analysis. In a later analysis, at a false discovery rate of 0.05, under 20,000 TCR beta sequences were associated with HLA alleles.

The TCR originated in a man younger than 40 in good health and CMV-seronegative. Sequenced material: PBMCs. This chain links TRBV4-2 with TRBJ1-4; 8 positions agree with TRBD1. The CDR3 DNA is TGTGCCAGCAGCCAGAGACGGACAGGGTTCGGGACCACCAGAACTAATGAAAAACTGTTTTTT. This codes for CASSQRRTGFGTTRTNEKLFF.